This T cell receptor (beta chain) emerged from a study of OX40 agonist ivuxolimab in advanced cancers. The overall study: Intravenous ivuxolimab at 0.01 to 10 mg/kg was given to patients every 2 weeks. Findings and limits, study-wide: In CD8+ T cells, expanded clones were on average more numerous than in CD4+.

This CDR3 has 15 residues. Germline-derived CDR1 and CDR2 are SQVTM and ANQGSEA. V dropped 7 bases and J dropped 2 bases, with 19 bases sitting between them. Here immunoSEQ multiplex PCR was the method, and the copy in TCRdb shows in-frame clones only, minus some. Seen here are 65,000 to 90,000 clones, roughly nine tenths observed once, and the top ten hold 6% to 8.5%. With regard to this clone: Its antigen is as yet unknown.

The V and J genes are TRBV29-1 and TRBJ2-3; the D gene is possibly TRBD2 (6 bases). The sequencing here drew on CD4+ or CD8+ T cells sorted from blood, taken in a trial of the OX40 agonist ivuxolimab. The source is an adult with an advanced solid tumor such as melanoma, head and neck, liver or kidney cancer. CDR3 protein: CSGFPYGGDTDTQYF. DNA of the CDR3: TGCAGCGGATTCCCTTATGGCGGGGACACAGATACGCAGTATTTT.